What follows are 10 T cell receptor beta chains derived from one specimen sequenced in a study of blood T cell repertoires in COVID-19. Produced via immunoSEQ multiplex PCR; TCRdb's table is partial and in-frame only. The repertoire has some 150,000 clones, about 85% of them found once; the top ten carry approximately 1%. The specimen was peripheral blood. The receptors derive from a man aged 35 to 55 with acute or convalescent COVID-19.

The CDR3 coding sequence is TGTGCCAGCAGTCAGACAGGGACGCAGCCCCAGCATTTT. This gives the protein CASSQTGTQPQHF. This chain joins TRBV6-2 or TRBV6-3 and TRBJ1-5; 7 bases match TRBD1. CDR1 MNHEY and CDR2 SVGEGT come from the germline V gene. The CDR3 sequence is 13 residues long. V shed 5 bases and J 7 bases; nucleotides not matched to a gene: 5.

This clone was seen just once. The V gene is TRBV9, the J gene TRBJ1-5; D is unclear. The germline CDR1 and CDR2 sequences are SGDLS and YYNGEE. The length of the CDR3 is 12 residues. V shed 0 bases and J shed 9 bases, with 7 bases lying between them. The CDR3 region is CASSVDGGPQHF. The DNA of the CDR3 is TGTGCCAGCAGCGTAGACGGTGGGCCCCAGCATTTT.

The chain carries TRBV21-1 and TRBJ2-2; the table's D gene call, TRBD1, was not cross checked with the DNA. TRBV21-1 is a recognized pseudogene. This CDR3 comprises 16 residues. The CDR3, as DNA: TGTGCCAGCAGCAATTTCCAGGGCATGGACACCGGGGAGCTGTTTTTT. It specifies CASSNFQGMDTGELFF.

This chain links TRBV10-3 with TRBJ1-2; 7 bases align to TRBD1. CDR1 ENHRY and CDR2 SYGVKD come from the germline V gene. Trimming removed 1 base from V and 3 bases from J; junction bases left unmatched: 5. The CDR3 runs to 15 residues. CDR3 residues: CAISELVRGDYGYTF. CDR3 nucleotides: TGTGCCATCAGTGAGTTAGTCAGGGGGGACTATGGCTACACCTTC.

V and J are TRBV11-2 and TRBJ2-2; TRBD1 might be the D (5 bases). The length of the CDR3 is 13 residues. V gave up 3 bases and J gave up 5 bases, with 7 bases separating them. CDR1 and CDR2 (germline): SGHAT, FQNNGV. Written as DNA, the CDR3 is TGTGCCAGCAGCTTCCGGACAACCGGGGAGCTGTTTTTT. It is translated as CASSFRTTGELFF. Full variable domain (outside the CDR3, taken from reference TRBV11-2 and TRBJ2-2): EAGVAQSPRYKIIEKRQSVAFWCNPISGHATLYWYQQILGQGPKLLIQFQNNGVVDDSQLPKDRFSAERLKGVDSTLKIQPAKLEDSAVYLCASSFRTTGELFFGEGSRLTVL.

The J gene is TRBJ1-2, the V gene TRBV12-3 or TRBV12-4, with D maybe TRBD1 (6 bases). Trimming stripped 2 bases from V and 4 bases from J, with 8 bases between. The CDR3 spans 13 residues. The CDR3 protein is CASSLQGPYGYTF. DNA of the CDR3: TGTGCCAGCAGTTTACAGGGGCCCTATGGCTACACCTTC.

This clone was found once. DNA of the CDR3: TGTGCCAGCAGTTGGCCCTGGTCGGTATCGGGGGACGAGCAGTACTTC. This sequence encodes CASSWPWSVSGDEQYF. This sequence joins TRBV27 and TRBJ2-7, with a tentative D call TRBD2 (6 bases). CDR3 length: 16 amino acids. CDR1 is MNHEY, CDR2 SMNVEV, per germline (reference sequence). V was pared by 4 bases and J by 5 bases, with 21 bases between.

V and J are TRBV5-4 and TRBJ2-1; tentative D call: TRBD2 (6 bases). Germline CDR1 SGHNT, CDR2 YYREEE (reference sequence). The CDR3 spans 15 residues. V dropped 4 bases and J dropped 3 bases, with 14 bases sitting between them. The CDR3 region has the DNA TGTGCCAGCAGCACCGGACTACCCGACTACAATGAGCAGTTCTTC. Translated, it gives CASSTGLPDYNEQFF.

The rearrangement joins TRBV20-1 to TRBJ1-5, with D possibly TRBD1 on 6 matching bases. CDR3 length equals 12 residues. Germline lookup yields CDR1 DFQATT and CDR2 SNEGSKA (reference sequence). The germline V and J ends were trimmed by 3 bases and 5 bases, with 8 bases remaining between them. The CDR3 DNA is TGCAGTGCTAGTGCAGGGGATCAGCCCCAGCATTTT. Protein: CSASAGDQPQHF.

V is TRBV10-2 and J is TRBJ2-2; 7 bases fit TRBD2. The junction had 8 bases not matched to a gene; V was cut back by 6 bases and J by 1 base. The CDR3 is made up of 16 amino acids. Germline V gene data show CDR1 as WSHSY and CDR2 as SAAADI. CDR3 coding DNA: TGCGCCAGCAGGAATTTTATAGCGGGGAACACCGGGGAGCTGTTTTTT. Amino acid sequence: CASRNFIAGNTGELFF.